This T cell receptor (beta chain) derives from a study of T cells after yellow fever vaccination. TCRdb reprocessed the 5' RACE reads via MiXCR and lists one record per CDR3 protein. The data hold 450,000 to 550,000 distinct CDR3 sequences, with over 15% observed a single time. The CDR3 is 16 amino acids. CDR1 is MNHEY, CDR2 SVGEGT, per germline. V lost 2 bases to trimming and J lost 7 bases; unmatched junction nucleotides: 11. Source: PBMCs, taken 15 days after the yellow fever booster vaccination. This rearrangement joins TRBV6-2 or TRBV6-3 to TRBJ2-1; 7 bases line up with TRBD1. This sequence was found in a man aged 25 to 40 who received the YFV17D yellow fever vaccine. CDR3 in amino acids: CASSYPPGQRGNEQFF. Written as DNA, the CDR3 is TGTGCCAGCAGTTACCCTCCGGGACAGCGAGGTAATGAGCAGTTCTTC.